This passage covers 15 T cell receptor beta chains from one sample sequenced in a study of blood T cell repertoires in COVID-19. Here immunoSEQ multiplex PCR was the method, and the copy in TCRdb shows in-frame clones only, minus some. Here the sample spans hundreds of thousands of clones, approximately 85% being singletons. Sequenced material: PBMCs or T cells enriched from blood (not recorded which). The receptors here all came from a woman in her thirties or forties with acute COVID-19.

This chain links TRBV5-1 with TRBJ1-4, with TRBD1 matching 10 bases. From germline, CDR1 is SGHRS and CDR2 YFSETQ. Germline trimming cut 0 bases from V and 5 bases from J; bases unmatched to any gene: 4. This CDR3 is 16 amino acids long. The chain's CDR3 is CASSLGQGAKNEKLFF. The CDR3 nucleotides are TGCGCCAGCAGCTTGGGACAGGGGGCGAAGAATGAAAAACTGTTTTTT.

The rearrangement links TRBV13 to TRBJ2-2; TRBD2 matches at 7 bases. The CDR3 is made up of 15 amino acids. The germline V gene encodes CDR1 PRHDT and CDR2 FYEKMQ (reference sequence). Trimming removed 3 bases from V and 1 base from J; junction bases left unmatched: 2. CDR3 nucleotide sequence: TGTGCCAGCAGCTTGGGACTACTGAACACCGGGGAGCTGTTTTTT. Translated: CASSLGLLNTGELFF.

The chain combines TRBV5-1 with TRBJ2-7; 9 positions match TRBD2. Germline assignment: CDR1 SGHRS and CDR2 YFSETQ. The CDR3 runs 15 residues. V lost 4 bases and J lost 7; bases outside the gene matches: 12. CDR3 in amino acids: CASSPGGGGASEQYF. Written as DNA, the CDR3 is TGCGCCAGCAGCCCTGGGGGCGGGGGGGCTTCAGAGCAGTACTTC.

The chain joins TRBV2 to TRBJ2-7; unclear D gene. This CDR3 has 13 residues. V was clipped by 5 bases and J by 3 bases, with 11 bases between them. Germline CDR1 is SNHLY and CDR2 is FYNNEI. The CDR3 reads CASSLENIYEQYF. CDR3 coding DNA: TGTGCCAGCAGTCTAGAGAATATCTACGAGCAGTACTTC.

V gene TRBV11-2 combines with J gene TRBJ1-1; tentative D call: TRBD1 (5 bases). Trimming shortened V by 4 bases and J by 1 base, and 7 bases separated the two germline ends. CDR1 and CDR2 (germline): SGHAT, FQNNGV. This CDR3 region has 13 residues. CDR3 sequence (DNA): TGTGCCAGCAGCTCAGACAGGAACACTGAAGCTTTCTTT. Protein: CASSSDRNTEAFF.

The genes are TRBV11-3 and TRBJ2-1, with TRBD2 matching over 7 bases. V was clipped by 1 base and J by 4 bases; unmatched bases: 4. Germline CDR1 reads SGHNT; CDR2 reads YENEEA. The CDR3 length is 15 residues. CDR3 nucleotides: TGTGCCAGCAGCTTAGGAGGCGGGGGATACAATGAGCAGTTCTTC. Its translation is CASSLGGGGYNEQFF.

The V gene is TRBV15, the J gene TRBJ2-7; D may be TRBD2 (6 bases). V was clipped by 1 base and J by 5 bases, with 15 bases between them. The CDR3 has 15 amino acids. Germline V gives CDR1 LNHNV, CDR2 YYDKDF (reference sequence). The CDR3 sequence: CATSRVNDPGDEQYF. CDR3 in DNA: TGTGCCACCAGCAGAGTCAACGATCCGGGGGACGAGCAGTACTTC.

J is TRBJ2-7 and V is TRBV7-9; TRBD1 agrees at 8 bases. The CDR3 has 13 amino acids. The V segment lost 6 bases and the J segment 5 bases; nucleotides outside the gene matches: 6. The germline V gene encodes CDR1 SEHNR and CDR2 FQNEAQ (reference sequence). In nucleotides, the CDR3 is TGTGCCAGCAGTACCAGGGGGCCCAACGAGCAGTACTTC. Protein product: CASSTRGPNEQYF.

The chain combines TRBV7-9 with TRBJ1-2; D may be TRBD1 (5 bases). Between the trimmed V and J ends, which lost 4 bases and 3 bases, there was a span of 21 bases. Per the germline V gene, CDR1 is SEHNR and CDR2 is FQNEAQ (reference sequence). The CDR3 covers 17 residues. CDR3 coding DNA: TGTGCCAGCAGCTCATACCAGCGAGGTAGCAGGGACTATGGCTACACCTTC. It specifies CASSSYQRGSRDYGYTF. Looking up the rest from reference TRBV7-9 and TRBJ1-2 gives the full variable domain: DTGVSQNPRHKITKRGQNVTFRCDPISEHNRLYWYRQTLGQGPEFLTYFQNEAQLEKSRLLSDRFSAERPKGSFSTLEIQRTEQGDSAMYLCASSSYQRGSRDYGYTFGSGTRLTVV.

This clone was detected a few times. This sequence joins TRBV7-9 and TRBJ1-6; 8 nucleotides match TRBD1. The CDR3 loop spans 15 amino acids. The germline CDR1 and CDR2 sequences are SEHNR and FQNEAQ (reference sequence). V lost 5 bases and J lost 11; bases outside the gene matches: 11. CDR3: CASSHRTGQFAPLHF. In DNA form, the CDR3 reads TGTGCCAGCAGCCACCGGACAGGGCAATTTGCACCCCTCCACTTT.

Only a few counts were recorded for this clone. J is TRBJ1-4 and V is TRBV6-5; 8 bases are shared with TRBD1. Trimming removed 8 bases from V and 5 bases from J; junction bases left unmatched: 4. The germline gives CDR1 MNHEY, CDR2 SVGAGI. The length of the CDR3 is 13 residues. CDR3 loop: CASSTGVNEKLFF. The CDR3 DNA sequence: TGTGCCAGCTCGACAGGGGTGAATGAAAAACTGTTTTTT.

V usage is TRBV11-2 and J usage is TRBJ1-4; 10 nucleotides line up with TRBD1. V lost 2 bases, J lost 3 bases, and 12 bases stayed unmatched. The CDR3 has 19 residues. Germline-derived CDR1 and CDR2 are SGHAT and FQNNGV. The CDR3 coding sequence is TGTGCCAGCAGCTTACTGGACAGGGGGAGATCGTCGTCTAATGAAAAACTGTTTTTT. Translating gives CASSLLDRGRSSSNEKLFF.

This clone was seen only once. The chain uses TRBV7-9 and TRBJ1-2, with 7 nucleotides matching TRBD1. Germline V lookup: CDR1 SEHNR, CDR2 FQNEAQ (reference sequence). With V trimmed by 5 bases and J by 2 bases, 8 bases remained unmatched. The CDR3 covers 15 residues. The CDR3 loop is CASSPPGQLNYGYTF. Written as DNA, the CDR3 is TGTGCCAGCAGCCCGCCGGGACAGTTAAACTATGGCTACACCTTC.

This clone was seen once. The CDR3 reads CASSLGGDYGYTF. CDR3 nucleotide sequence: TGTGCCAGTTCGTTGGGAGGGGACTATGGCTACACCTTC. The chain is built from TRBV19 and TRBJ1-2, with TRBD1 as a possible D gene (5 bases). There are 13 residues in the CDR3. The ends were cut back, 8 bases at V and 3 bases at J, with 13 bases in the middle. Germline V lookup: CDR1 LNHDA, CDR2 SQIVND (reference sequence).

V usage is TRBV21-1 and J usage is TRBJ2-7; TRBD1, the D gene given by the table, was not confirmed from the DNA. TRBV21-1 constitutes a pseudogene. This CDR3 has 14 residues. CDR3 in DNA: TGTGCCAGCAGCCCCAGGACAGGGGTCTACGAGCAGTACTTC. Residues: CASSPRTGVYEQYF.